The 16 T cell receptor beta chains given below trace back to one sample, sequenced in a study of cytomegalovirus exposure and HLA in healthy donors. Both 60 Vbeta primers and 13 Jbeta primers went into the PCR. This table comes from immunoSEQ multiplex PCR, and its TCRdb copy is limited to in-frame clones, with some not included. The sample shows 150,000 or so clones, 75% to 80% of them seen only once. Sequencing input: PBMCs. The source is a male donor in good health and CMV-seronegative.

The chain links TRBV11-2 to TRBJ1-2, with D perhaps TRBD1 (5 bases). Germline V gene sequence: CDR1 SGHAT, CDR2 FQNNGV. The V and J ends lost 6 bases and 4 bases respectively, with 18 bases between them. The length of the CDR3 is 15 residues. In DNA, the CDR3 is TGTGCCAGCAGTAGCCGGACACCTCTTGTCTATGGCTACACCTTC. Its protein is CASSSRTPLVYGYTF.

The CDR3 bases are TGTGCCAGCAGCAAAGAAGGGGGTCTCCTGAACACTGAAGCTTTCTTT. Encoded protein: CASSKEGGLLNTEAFF. This chain connects TRBV21-1 to TRBJ1-1; the table's D call TRBD1 went unverified against the DNA. TRBV21-1 is assigned pseudogene status. The CDR3 loop spans 16 amino acids.

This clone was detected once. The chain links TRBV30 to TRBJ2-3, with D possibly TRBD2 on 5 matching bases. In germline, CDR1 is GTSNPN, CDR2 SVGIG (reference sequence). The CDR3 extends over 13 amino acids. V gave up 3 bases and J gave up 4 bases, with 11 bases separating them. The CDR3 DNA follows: TGTGCCTGGAGCGGGGTTGGCTCAGATACGCAGTATTTT. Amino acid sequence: CAWSGVGSDTQYF.

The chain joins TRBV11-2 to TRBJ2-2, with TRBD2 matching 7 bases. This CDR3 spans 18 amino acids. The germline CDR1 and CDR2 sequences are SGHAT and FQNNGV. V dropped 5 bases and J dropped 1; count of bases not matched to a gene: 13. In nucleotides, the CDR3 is TGTGCCAGCAGCCCTTATCCCTCGGGGGGACTGAACACCGGGGAGCTGTTTTTT. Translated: CASSPYPSGGLNTGELFF.

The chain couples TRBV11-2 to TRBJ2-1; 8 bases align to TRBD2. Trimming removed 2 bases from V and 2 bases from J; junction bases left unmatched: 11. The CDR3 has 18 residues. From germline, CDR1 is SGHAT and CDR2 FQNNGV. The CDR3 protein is CASSLRSGREATYNEQFF. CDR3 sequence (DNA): TGTGCCAGCAGCTTAAGATCCGGGAGGGAGGCTACCTACAATGAGCAGTTCTTC.

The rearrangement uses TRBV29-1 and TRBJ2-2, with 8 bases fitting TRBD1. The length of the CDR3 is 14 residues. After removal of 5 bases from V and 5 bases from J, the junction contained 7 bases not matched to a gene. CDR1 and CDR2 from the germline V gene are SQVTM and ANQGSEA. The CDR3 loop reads CSVKPRQGTGELFF. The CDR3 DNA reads TGCAGCGTTAAACCTAGACAGGGGACCGGGGAGCTGTTTTTT.

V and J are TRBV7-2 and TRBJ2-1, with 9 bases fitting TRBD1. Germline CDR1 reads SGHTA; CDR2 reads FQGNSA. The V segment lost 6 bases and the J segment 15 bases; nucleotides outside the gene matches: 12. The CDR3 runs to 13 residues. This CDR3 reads CASSNSDRGWPFF. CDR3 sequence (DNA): TGTGCCAGCAGTAACAGTGACAGGGGGTGGCCGTTCTTC.

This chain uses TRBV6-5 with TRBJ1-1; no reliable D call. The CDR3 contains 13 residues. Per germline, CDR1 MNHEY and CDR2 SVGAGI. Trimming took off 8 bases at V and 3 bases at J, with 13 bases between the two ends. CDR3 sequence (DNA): TGTGCCAGCCTCCGGGATTTTGACACTGAAGCTTTCTTT. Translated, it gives CASLRDFDTEAFF.

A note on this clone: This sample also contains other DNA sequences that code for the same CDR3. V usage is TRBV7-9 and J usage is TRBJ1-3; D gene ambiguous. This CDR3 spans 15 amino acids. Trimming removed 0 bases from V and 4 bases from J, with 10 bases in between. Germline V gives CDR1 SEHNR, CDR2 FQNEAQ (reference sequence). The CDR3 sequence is CASSLAQGRGNTIYF. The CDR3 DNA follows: TGTGCCAGCAGCTTAGCGCAAGGGAGGGGAAACACCATATATTTT.

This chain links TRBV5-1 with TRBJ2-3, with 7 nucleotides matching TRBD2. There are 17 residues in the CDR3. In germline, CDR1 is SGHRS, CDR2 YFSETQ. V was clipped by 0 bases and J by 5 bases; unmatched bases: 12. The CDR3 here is CASSLGLWGGRIDTQYF. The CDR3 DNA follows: TGCGCCAGCAGCTTGGGACTCTGGGGGGGTAGGATAGATACGCAGTATTTT.

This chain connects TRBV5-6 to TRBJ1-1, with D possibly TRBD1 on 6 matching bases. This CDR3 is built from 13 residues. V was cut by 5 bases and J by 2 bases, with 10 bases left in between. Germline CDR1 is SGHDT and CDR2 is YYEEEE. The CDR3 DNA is TGTGCCAGCAGTTGGGGGCCTAACACTGAAGCTTTCTTT. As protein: CASSWGPNTEAFF.

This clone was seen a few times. The CDR3 region is CASSPDRGDEKLFF. CDR3 DNA sequence: TGTGCCAGCAGCCCAGACAGGGGAGATGAAAAACTGTTTTTT. The chain joins TRBV11-2 to TRBJ1-4, with 8 bases matching TRBD1. The CDR3 has 14 residues. Trimming cost V 5 bases and J 6 bases; bases outside gene matches: 5. In germline, CDR1 is SGHAT, CDR2 FQNNGV. The complete variable domain, with remaining parts taken from reference TRBV11-2 and TRBJ1-4, reads EAGVAQSPRYKIIEKRQSVAFWCNPISGHATLYWYQQILGQGPKLLIQFQNNGVVDDSQLPKDRFSAERLKGVDSTLKIQPAKLEDSAVYLCASSPDRGDEKLFFGSGTQLSVL.

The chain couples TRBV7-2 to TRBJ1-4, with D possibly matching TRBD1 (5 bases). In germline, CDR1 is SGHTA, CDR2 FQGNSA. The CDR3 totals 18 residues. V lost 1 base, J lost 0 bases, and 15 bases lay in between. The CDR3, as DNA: TGTGCCAGCAGCTTAGGGGGGGTCGCGGGAGCAACTAATGAAAAACTGTTTTTT. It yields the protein CASSLGGVAGATNEKLFF. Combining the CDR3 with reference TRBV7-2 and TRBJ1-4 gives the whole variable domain GAGVSQSPSNKVTEKGKDVELRCDPISGHTALYWYRQSLGQGLEFLIYFQGNSAPDKSGLPSDRFSAERTGGSVSTLTIQRTQQEDSAVYLCASSLGGVAGATNEKLFFGSGTQLSVL.

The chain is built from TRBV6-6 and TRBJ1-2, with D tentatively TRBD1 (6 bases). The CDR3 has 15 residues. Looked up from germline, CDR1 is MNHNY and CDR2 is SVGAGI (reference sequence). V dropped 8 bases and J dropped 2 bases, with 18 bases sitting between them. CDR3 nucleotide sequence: TGTGCCAGCCGGAGCACAGGGAACGTCAACTATGGCTACACCTTC. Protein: CASRSTGNVNYGYTF.

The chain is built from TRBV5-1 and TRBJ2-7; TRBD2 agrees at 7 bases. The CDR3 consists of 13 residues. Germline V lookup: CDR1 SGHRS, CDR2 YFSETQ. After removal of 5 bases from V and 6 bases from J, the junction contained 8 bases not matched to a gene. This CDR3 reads CASRPREAGEQYF. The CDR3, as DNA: TGCGCCAGCAGACCCCGGGAGGCGGGCGAGCAGTACTTC.

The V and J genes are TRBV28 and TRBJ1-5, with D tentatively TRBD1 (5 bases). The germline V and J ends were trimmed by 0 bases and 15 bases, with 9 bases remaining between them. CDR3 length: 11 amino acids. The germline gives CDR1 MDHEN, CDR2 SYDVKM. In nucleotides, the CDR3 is TGTGCCAGCAGTTTATGGGACATTTGGCATTTT. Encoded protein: CASSLWDIWHF. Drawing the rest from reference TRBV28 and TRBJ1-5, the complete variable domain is DVKVTQSSRYLVKRTGEKVFLECVQDMDHENMFWYRQDPGLGLRLIYFSYDVKMKEKGDIPEGYSVSREKKERFSLILESASTNQTSMYLCASSLWDIWHFGDGTRLSIL.